A single sample gave rise to the 8 T cell receptor beta chains below, sequenced in a study of T cells in Graves' hyperthyroidism and ophthalmopathy. RNA transcripts served as the template for amplifying TCR beta CDR3 regions. Using the HTBI primer set, a first-round RT-PCR was run on the TCR CDR3. One entry per CDR3 protein results from TCRdb running MiXCR on the multiplex PCR reads. Found here are over 150,000 distinct CDR3 sequences, approximately 16% of them singletons; the top ten hold about half. The sequencing sample was made of blood. The receptors stem from a woman in her fifties or sixties with Graves' hyperthyroidism.

V is TRBV4-1 and J is TRBJ2-7, with TRBD2 identical over 7 bases. J was trimmed by 5 bases and V by 4 bases; bases with no gene match: 8. The CDR3 covers 14 residues. Germline V lookup: CDR1 MGHRA, CDR2 YSYEKL. CDR3 loop: CASSRDGLGHEQYF. CDR3 bases: TGCGCCAGCAGCCGGGACGGACTAGGGCACGAGCAGTACTTC.

This clonotype has more than one count but fewer than ten. The chain recombines TRBV29-1 with TRBJ1-2, with D perhaps matching TRBD1 (6 bases). Germline V lookup: CDR1 SQVTM, CDR2 ANQGSEA. The CDR3 covers 13 residues. Trimming stripped 4 bases from V and 8 bases from J, with 17 bases between. CDR3 sequence (DNA): TGCAGCGTTGTGGGGCAGGGGTGGCGAGGCTACACCTTC. Its translation is CSVVGQGWRGYTF.

At least ten counts were recorded for this clonotype. The rearrangement joins TRBV3-1 to TRBJ2-7; TRBD2 might be the D (6 bases). CDR3 length equals 16 residues. Trimming took 0 bases from V and 0 from J, leaving 12 bases between them. The germline CDR1 and CDR2 sequences are LGHDT and YNNKEL (reference sequence). Here the CDR3 reads CASSQDGAGSSYEQYF. As DNA, the CDR3 is TGTGCCAGCAGCCAAGATGGGGCGGGAAGCTCCTACGAGCAGTACTTC.

The chain combines TRBV4-2 with TRBJ1-1; D call uncertain. Trimming removed 1 base at V and 4 bases at J, with 4 bases between. This CDR3 spans 12 amino acids. Germline-derived CDR1 and CDR2 are LGHNA and YNFKEQ. CDR3 amino acids: CASSQVRTEAFF. The CDR3 bases are TGTGCCAGCAGCCAAGTCCGCACTGAAGCTTTCTTT.

This clonotype showed up just once. A read error may explain this, as a much larger clone is one base away. The chain couples TRBV20-1 to TRBJ1-1; D uncertain. Germline V gives CDR1 DFQATT, CDR2 SNEGSKA (reference sequence). The CDR3 has 14 amino acids. The CDR3 bases are TGCAGTGTTAGAGAATATCTGTCGAACACTGAAGCTTTCTTT. This codes for CSVREYLSNTEAFF.

There are many counts of this clonotype. This sequence joins TRBV6-1 and TRBJ1-1; tentative D call: TRBD1 (5 bases). The germline V gene has CDR1 MNHNS and CDR2 SASEGT. There are 17 residues in the CDR3. Deletions cut 6 bases from V and 0 bases from J, with 20 bases between. The CDR3, as DNA: TGTGCCAGCAGCAATGGAATGATTGGGGGTATGAACACTGAAGCTTTCTTT. Translated, it gives CASSNGMIGGMNTEAFF.

The V call is TRBV18, the J call TRBJ2-2; D remains ambiguous. Germline CDR1 is KGHSH and CDR2 is LQKENI. CDR3 length: 15 amino acids. Deletions cut 5 bases from V and 3 bases from J, with 13 bases between. For the CDR3, the DNA is TGTGCCAGCTCAGAGAGCGTAGGTGACACCGGGGAGCTGTTTTTT. It translates to CASSESVGDTGELFF.

V gene TRBV10-3 combines with J gene TRBJ2-2, with D tentatively TRBD1 or TRBD2 (5 bases each). From germline, CDR1 is ENHRY and CDR2 SYGVKD. Trimming took off 8 bases at V and 3 bases at J, with 19 bases between the two ends. The CDR3 contains 16 residues. The CDR3 DNA reads TGTGCCATCTCCGAAGGGACCCGCCAAGACACCGGGGAGCTGTTTTTT. This sequence encodes CAISEGTRQDTGELFF.